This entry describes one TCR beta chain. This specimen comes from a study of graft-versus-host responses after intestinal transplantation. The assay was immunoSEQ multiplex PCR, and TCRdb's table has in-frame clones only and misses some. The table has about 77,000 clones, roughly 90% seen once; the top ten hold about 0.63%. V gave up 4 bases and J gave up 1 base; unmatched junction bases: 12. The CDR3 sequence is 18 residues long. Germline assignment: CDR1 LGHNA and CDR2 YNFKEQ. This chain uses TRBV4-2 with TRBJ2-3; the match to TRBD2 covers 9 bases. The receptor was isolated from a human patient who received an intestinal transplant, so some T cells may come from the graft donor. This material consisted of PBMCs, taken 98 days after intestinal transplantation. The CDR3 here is CASSRNLRASGGTDTQYF. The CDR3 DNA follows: TGTGCCAGCAGCCGTAACCTGAGGGCTAGCGGGGGCACAGATACGCAGTATTTT.